Listed below are T cell receptor beta chains from one sample, sequenced in a study of T cell responses to AZD1222 COVID-19 vaccine. Sequencing used immunoSEQ multiplex PCR; TCRdb keeps in-frame clones, though not all of them. The repertoire holds around 130,000 clones, with 92% as singletons. This material consisted of peripheral blood, taken on day 0 of AZD1222 vaccination. The receptors were gathered from an adult in good health. CDR3s include the opening cysteine and the closing phenylalanine or tryptophan. A D gene is named only where the DNA matches it firmly. Clone size is given for some rows only: seen once, a few or many times, or a class if the clone is expanded.

d_call,j_call,clone_size,v_call,cdr3_aa,cdr3_nt
-,TRBJ2-2,-,TRBV4-1,CASSPNGLRGELFF,TGCGCCAGCAGCCCCAACGGACTGCGCGGGGAGCTGTTTTTT
-,TRBJ2-3,-,TRBV7-2,CASSLGQGTDTQYF,TGTGCCAGCTCCTTGGGGCAGGGGACAGATACGCAGTATTTT
-,TRBJ1-2,once,TRBV19,CASSMVSGGYTF,TGTGCCAGTAGTATGGTATCGGGGGGCTACACCTTC
-,TRBJ1-1,-,TRBV11-1,CASSLVEGRQGAFF,TGTGCCAGCAGCTTAGTCGAGGGAAGACAAGGAGCTTTCTTT
-,TRBJ1-2,few,TRBV4-1,CASSQEQGRGYTF,TGCGCCAGCAGCCAAGAACAGGGCCGAGGCTACACCTTC
-,TRBJ2-2,once,TRBV30,CAWSGGRTNTGELFF,TGTGCCTGGAGCGGGGGGCGGACTAACACCGGGGAGCTGTTTTTT
TRBD1,TRBJ1-2,once,TRBV6-5,CASSPLTGNGYTF,TGTGCCAGCAGTCCGTTGACAGGGAATGGCTACACCTTC
-,TRBJ2-1,-,TRBV11-2,CASSLNRGSSYNEQFF,TGTGCCAGCAGCTTAAACCGGGGAAGCTCCTACAATGAGCAGTTCTTC
-,TRBJ2-2,-,TRBV19,CASSWTTVDGELFF,TGTGCCAGTAGTTGGACCACTGTGGACGGGGAGCTGTTTTTT
-,TRBJ1-1,few,TRBV19,CASRWGTMNTEAFF,TGTGCCAGTAGATGGGGCACTATGAACACTGAAGCTTTCTTT
-,TRBJ1-6,-,TRBV30,CAWSPPSREDSPLHF,TGTGCCTGGAGTCCCCCGAGCAGGGAGGATTCACCCCTCCACTTT
-,TRBJ2-1,-,TRBV18,CASSPQGLGSYNEQFF,TGTGCCAGCTCACCACAAGGGTTGGGGTCCTACAATGAGCAGTTCTTC
TRBD1,TRBJ1-2,-,TRBV13,CASSTGQGRGYGYTF,TGTGCCAGCAGCACCGGACAGGGAAGAGGATATGGCTACACCTTC
TRBD2,TRBJ2-1,-,TRBV4-1,CASSQPTSGIYNEQFF,TGCGCCAGCAGCCAACCCACTAGCGGGATATACAATGAGCAGTTCTTC
-,TRBJ1-4,-,TRBV6-6,CASNSGRVWEKLFF,TGTGCCAGCAACTCGGGTAGGGTATGGGAAAAACTGTTTTTT
TRBD1,TRBJ1-2,-,TRBV19,CASSEGTGGGYTF,TGTGCCAGTAGTGAGGGGACAGGGGGAGGCTACACCTTC
TRBD2,TRBJ2-2,-,TRBV24-1,CATSDFSLAGGTGELFF,TGTGCCACCAGTGATTTTAGTCTAGCGGGAGGGACCGGGGAGCTGTTTTTT
TRBD2,TRBJ2-1,once,TRBV11-3,CASSFWREGDEQFF,TGTGCCAGCAGCTTTTGGCGGGAGGGGGATGAGCAGTTCTTC
-,TRBJ1-1,-,TRBV5-6,CASSPGFTEAFF,TGTGCCAGCAGCCCTGGCTTCACTGAAGCTTTCTTT
TRBD2,TRBJ2-1,-,TRBV5-1,CASSPSGGAIEEQFF,TGCGCCAGCAGCCCTAGCGGGGGGGCAATCGAGGAGCAGTTCTTC
-,TRBJ1-2,once,TRBV9,CASSFGTIDGYTF,TGTGCCAGCAGCTTTGGGACCATAGATGGCTACACCTTC
TRBD1,TRBJ1-1,-,TRBV6-5,CASIMRGGATEAFF,TGTGCCAGCATCATGAGAGGGGGCGCCACTGAAGCTTTCTTT
TRBD2,TRBJ2-3,-,TRBV6-1,CASSDGTSGDFGDTQYF,TGTGCCAGCAGTGACGGGACTAGCGGGGACTTTGGAGATACGCAGTATTTT
TRBD2,TRBJ2-1,-,TRBV27,CASSSLLAGGIYEQFF,TGTGCCAGCAGCTCCTTACTAGCGGGAGGGATTTATGAGCAGTTCTTC
TRBD1,TRBJ1-5,-,TRBV5-3,CARSPGQGQGNQPQHF,TGTGCCAGAAGCCCCGGACAGGGCCAGGGCAATCAGCCCCAGCATTTT
-,TRBJ2-7,-,TRBV27,CASSADPPRDEQYF,TGTGCCAGCAGTGCCGATCCCCCTCGAGACGAGCAGTACTTC
TRBD1,TRBJ1-1,-,TRBV7-9,CASSLWGTDTEAFF,TGTGCCAGCAGCTTATGGGGGACAGACACTGAAGCTTTCTTT
-,TRBJ1-1,-,TRBV29-1,CSVVGRQVNTEAFF,TGCAGCGTTGTAGGAAGACAGGTGAACACTGAAGCTTTCTTT
-,TRBJ2-4,once,TRBV11-3,CASSLDLSTTKNIQYF,TGTGCCAGCAGCTTAGATCTCTCCACTACCAAAAACATTCAGTACTTC
TRBD2,TRBJ2-5,-,TRBV4-1,CASSPPAGKAQYF,TGCGCCAGCAGCCCCCCAGCGGGGAAGGCCCAGTACTTC
-,TRBJ1-2,-,TRBV19,CASSIEGRLSGYTF,TGTGCCAGTAGTATCGAGGGGCGGCTTTCTGGCTACACCTTC
-,TRBJ1-2,once,TRBV2,CASRSDTNYGYTF,TGTGCCAGCAGGTCAGACACGAACTATGGCTACACCTTC
TRBD1,TRBJ1-4,-,TRBV19,CASNRQGVGELFF,TGTGCCAGTAACAGACAGGGGGTTGGTGAACTGTTTTTT
-,TRBJ1-4,-,TRBV30,CAWKYLGGKLFF,TGTGCCTGGAAGTACCTGGGGGGGAAACTGTTTTTT
-,TRBJ2-2,-,TRBV5-1,CASSGGQNTGELFF,TGCGCCAGCAGCGGGGGACAGAACACCGGGGAGCTGTTTTTT
-,TRBJ2-3,-,TRBV6-4,CASSSAHTDTQYF,TGTGCCAGCAGTTCGGCTCACACAGATACGCAGTATTTT